This T cell receptor (beta chain) was profiled in a study of T cell repertoires in ileal Crohn's disease. Sample time point: inflamed ileum from the surgical specimen. The table came from immunoSEQ multiplex PCR; TCRdb's copy has only in-frame clones and leaves some out. Counted here are 3,500 to 4,500 clones, under 85% occurring once; the ten biggest clones make up more than 5.5%. This clone showed up just once. The same CDR3 can be traced to other DNA sequences in this sample. Germline V lookup: CDR1 MNHNS, CDR2 SASEGT. The CDR3 is 15 residues long. V lost 4 bases and J lost 6; bases outside the gene matches: 7.

Sequencing was performed on ileal tissue. This rearrangement joins TRBV6-1 to TRBJ1-5, with TRBD1 matching over 9 bases. The TCR originated in an adult with Crohn's disease. CDR3 sequence: CASSGNRGLGQPQHF. Here the CDR3 DNA reads TGTGCCAGCAGTGGTAACAGGGGGCTAGGTCAGCCCCAGCATTTT.